Presented here are 29 T cell receptor beta chains from one specimen sequenced in a study of control samples from healthy donors and cancer patients. TCRdb keeps only in-frame clones here, not all; method: immunoSEQ multiplex PCR. The sample carries 110,000 to 150,000 clones, over 85% recorded once. Sequenced: blood. Receptors were obtained from a man aged 30 to 39 in good health.

This rearrangement joins TRBV30 to TRBJ2-7, with 13 positions matching TRBD2. With 0 bases clipped from V and 11 bases from J, the junction kept 13 bases outside the gene matches. CDR3 length: 16 amino acids. Germline CDR1 is GTSNPN and CDR2 is SVGIG (reference sequence). CDR3 sequence (DNA): TGTGCCTGGAGTGTATCGAGGACTAGCGGGAGTCAGGTGGAGTACTTC. This codes for CAWSVSRTSGSQVEYF.

This chain connects TRBV6-2 or TRBV6-3 to TRBJ2-5; 7 bases align to TRBD2. Germline values: CDR1 MNHEY, CDR2 SVGEGT. The ends lost 0 bases at V and 7 bases at J; junction bases unmatched: 14. The CDR3 sequence is 17 residues long. CDR3 region: CASSYSWAGDVAGTQYF. The CDR3 nucleotides read TGTGCCAGCAGTTACTCGTGGGCGGGAGACGTAGCTGGGACCCAGTACTTC.

This clone was seen only a few times. The chain links TRBV19 to TRBJ2-7; 7 bases match TRBD2. With 6 bases clipped from V and 4 bases from J, the junction kept 9 bases outside the gene matches. The germline V gene has CDR1 LNHDA and CDR2 SQIVND (reference sequence). The CDR3 extends over 14 amino acids. The CDR3 reads CASRLLLRGYEQYF. As DNA, the CDR3 is TGTGCCAGTAGACTCCTGTTGCGGGGGTACGAGCAGTACTTC. The full variable domain, in which reference TRBV19 and TRBJ2-7 provide the parts outside the CDR3, is DGGITQSPKYLFRKEGQNVTLSCEQNLNHDAMYWYRQDPGQGLRLIYYSQIVNDFQKGDIAEGYSVSREKKESFPLTVTSAQKNPTAFYLCASRLLLRGYEQYFGPGTRLTVT.

The V and J genes are TRBV29-1 and TRBJ1-3; tentatively, D is TRBD1 (6 bases). V gave up 5 bases and J gave up 2 bases, with 10 bases separating them. The germline V gene has CDR1 SQVTM and CDR2 ANQGSEA. The CDR3 contains 13 residues. This CDR3 is CSVHSGAGNTIYF. The CDR3 DNA reads as TGCAGCGTTCACTCAGGGGCTGGAAACACCATATATTTT.

The CDR3 region has the DNA TGTGCCAGCAGTCTGCTAGCGGGAGTAGGGGATACGCAGTATTTT. Its protein is CASSLLAGVGDTQYF. The chain recombines TRBV7-9 with TRBJ2-3; 10 bases match TRBD2. The CDR3 length is 15 residues. CDR1 and CDR2 (germline): SEHNR, FQNEAQ (reference sequence). Trimming cost V 6 bases and J 6 bases; bases outside gene matches: 9.

The chain combines TRBV6-5 with TRBJ1-5; D remains unclear. CDR1 MNHEY and CDR2 SVGAGI come from the germline V gene. This CDR3 is 14 amino acids long. With 2 bases removed from V and 2 bases from J, the gap between germline ends came to 7 bases. The CDR3 reads CASSYDRGNQPQHF. CDR3 DNA: TGTGCCAGCAGTTACGATCGCGGCAATCAGCCCCAGCATTTT.

The chain links TRBV6-1 to TRBJ2-3, with 8 bases matching TRBD2. Trimming cost V 4 bases and J 6 bases; bases outside gene matches: 12. The germline V gene has CDR1 MNHNS and CDR2 SASEGT. The length of the CDR3 is 16 residues. The CDR3 is CASSVLSGVPTDTQYF. The CDR3, as DNA: TGTGCCAGCAGTGTTCTTAGCGGGGTTCCTACGGATACGCAGTATTTT.

V is TRBV10-1 and J is TRBJ2-5, with D perhaps TRBD2 (5 bases). The CDR3 covers 13 residues. V lost 2 bases, J lost 7 bases, and 11 bases lay in between. Germline V gene data show CDR1 as WNHNN and CDR2 as SYGVQD (reference sequence). In DNA form, the CDR3 reads TGCGCCAGCAGTGAGCAGATCGAGGGGACCCAGTACTTC. Translation: CASSEQIEGTQYF.

This rearrangement joins TRBV18 to TRBJ1-3; D is undetermined. Trimming took 3 bases from V and 0 from J, leaving 9 bases between them. CDR3 length: 15 residues. Germline loops: CDR1 KGHSH, CDR2 LQKENI. The CDR3 DNA reads TGTGCCAGCTCACCCGCAATTTACTCTGGAAACACCATATATTTT. Its protein product is CASSPAIYSGNTIYF.

The rearrangement uses TRBV29-1 and TRBJ1-1; no firm D call. The CDR3 spans 12 residues. V gave up 7 bases and J gave up 0 bases, with 9 bases separating them. Germline V gives CDR1 SQVTM, CDR2 ANQGSEA. The CDR3 loop is CSGRVMNTEAFF. The CDR3 coding sequence is TGCAGCGGGAGGGTCATGAACACTGAAGCTTTCTTT.

This rearrangement joins TRBV6-5 to TRBJ1-5, with D unclear. Germline V lookup: CDR1 MNHEY, CDR2 SVGAGI. The ends were cut back, 8 bases at V and 0 bases at J, with 11 bases in the middle. CDR3 length: 14 residues. The CDR3 bases are TGTGCCAGCGGCAGCCGTTATAGCAATCAGCCCCAGCATTTT. It is translated as CASGSRYSNQPQHF.

V usage is TRBV28 and J usage is TRBJ2-7; possibly TRBD1 or TRBD2 for D (5 bases each). Germline CDR1 MDHEN, CDR2 SYDVKM. Deletions cut 6 bases from V and 6 bases from J, with 15 bases between. The CDR3 loop spans 13 amino acids. The CDR3 loop reads CASSERGVGEQYF. The CDR3 DNA follows: TGTGCCAGCAGCGAGAGAGGGGTGGGCGAGCAGTACTTC.

This chain joins TRBV20-1 and TRBJ2-2; D is possibly TRBD1 or TRBD2 (6 bases each). The V and J ends lost 3 bases and 6 bases respectively, with 11 bases between them. From germline, CDR1 is DFQATT and CDR2 SNEGSKA (reference sequence). The CDR3 extends over 13 amino acids. The CDR3 nucleotides are TGCAGTGCTAGTAGGGGGGCGCCCGGGGAGCTGTTTTTT. It encodes CSASRGAPGELFF.

V gene TRBV19 combines with J gene TRBJ1-1; no firm D call. V was pared by 7 bases and J by 1 base, with 16 bases between. The CDR3 length is 15 residues. Germline CDR1 reads LNHDA; CDR2 reads SQIVND (reference sequence). CDR3 amino acids: CASIGVSGSNTEAFF. DNA of the CDR3: TGTGCCAGTATCGGAGTGTCTGGGTCGAACACTGAAGCTTTCTTT.

The chain recombines TRBV30 with TRBJ1-4; D may be TRBD1 (5 bases). The CDR3 loop spans 15 amino acids. Looked up from germline, CDR1 is GTSNPN and CDR2 is SVGIG (reference sequence). Between the trimmed V and J ends, which lost 3 bases and 7 bases, there was a span of 18 bases. Here the CDR3 reads CAWSPTGRVGEKLFF. The CDR3 DNA is TGTGCCTGGAGCCCGACGGGCAGGGTCGGTGAAAAACTGTTTTTT.

This chain connects TRBV7-3 to TRBJ2-7, with TRBD2 identical over 7 bases. V gave up 5 bases and J gave up 3 bases; unmatched junction bases: 4. The CDR3 consists of 13 residues. Germline V CDR1 and CDR2: SGHTA, FQGTGA. In nucleotides, the CDR3 is TGTGCCAGCAGCAAGGGGACTAACTACGAGCAGTACTTC. Its protein is CASSKGTNYEQYF. Full variable domain (missing parts from reference TRBV7-3 and TRBJ2-7): GAGVSQTPSNKVTEKGKYVELRCDPISGHTALYWYRQSLGQGPEFLIYFQGTGAADDSGLPNDRFFAVRPEGSVSTLKIQRTERGDSAVYLCASSKGTNYEQYFGPGTRLTVT.

The chain joins TRBV5-1 to TRBJ1-1; 10 nucleotides match TRBD1. The junction had 4 bases not matched to a gene; V was cut back by 4 bases and J by 4 bases. Germline CDR1 SGHRS, CDR2 YFSETQ. This CDR3 has 14 residues. CDR3 in DNA: TGCGCCAGCAGCCGATGGACAGGGGGCACTGAAGCTTTCTTT. It codes for CASSRWTGGTEAFF.

J is TRBJ2-1 and V is TRBV5-1; 9 bases match TRBD1. The CDR3 has 13 amino acids. V was pared by 7 bases and J by 7 bases, with 6 bases of the junction left unmatched. In germline, CDR1 is SGHRS, CDR2 YFSETQ. In DNA form, the CDR3 reads TGCGCCAGCGGACCCGGGACAGGGAATGAGCAGTTCTTC. The encoded protein is CASGPGTGNEQFF.

This clone was picked up one time. The chain is built from TRBV10-3 and TRBJ2-7, with 10 bases that match TRBD1. Germline loops: CDR1 ENHRY, CDR2 SYGVKD. This CDR3 has 13 residues. The V gene end was trimmed by 6 bases and the J gene end by 5 bases; junction bases not matched to a gene: 4. CDR3 DNA sequence: TGTGCCATCAGGGGGACAGGGGTGGACGAGCAGTACTTC. Translating it yields CAIRGTGVDEQYF.

V is TRBV6-5 and J is TRBJ1-1; D gene uncertain. The CDR3 is 16 amino acids. V was clipped by 1 base and J by 1 base, with 13 bases between them. The germline V gene encodes CDR1 MNHEY and CDR2 SVGAGI. The CDR3 DNA is TGTGCCAGCAGTTACTACGGGTCGGCCTCGAACACTGAAGCTTTCTTT. It yields the protein CASSYYGSASNTEAFF.

The V and J genes are TRBV7-6 and TRBJ2-3; TRBD2 matches 8 bases. The CDR3 is made up of 16 amino acids. Trimming removed 1 base from V and 1 base from J; junction bases left unmatched: 4. Germline V gene lookup returns CDR1 SGHVS and CDR2 FNYEAQ. DNA for the CDR3: TGTGCCAGCAGCTTAGGAGCGGGACTAGGCACAGATACGCAGTATTTT. This translates into CASSLGAGLGTDTQYF.

The genes are TRBV14 and TRBJ2-7; 11 bases are shared with TRBD2. The ends lost 4 bases at V and 3 bases at J; junction bases unmatched: 8. This CDR3 comprises 16 residues. CDR1 SGHDN and CDR2 FVKESK come from the germline V gene. CDR3 residues: CASSRSPSGRFYEQYF. CDR3 DNA: TGTGCCAGCAGCCGATCCCCTAGCGGGAGGTTCTACGAGCAGTACTTC.

J is TRBJ1-1 and V is TRBV19, with TRBD1 matching 7 bases. After removal of 7 bases from V and 4 bases from J, the junction contained 6 bases not matched to a gene. The CDR3 totals 13 residues. From germline, CDR1 is LNHDA and CDR2 SQIVND (reference sequence). The CDR3 spells CASMQGVVTEAFF. In DNA form, the CDR3 reads TGTGCCAGTATGCAGGGGGTGGTCACTGAAGCTTTCTTT. Full variable domain (rest looked up from reference TRBV19 and TRBJ1-1): DGGITQSPKYLFRKEGQNVTLSCEQNLNHDAMYWYRQDPGQGLRLIYYSQIVNDFQKGDIAEGYSVSREKKESFPLTVTSAQKNPTAFYLCASMQGVVTEAFFGQGTRLTVV.

This clone was seen just once. The rearrangement joins TRBV4-2 to TRBJ2-3, with 8 bases that match TRBD1. J gave up 3 bases and V 1 base, and 3 bases lay outside the gene matches. The CDR3 length is 15 residues. Germline CDR1 LGHNA, CDR2 YNFKEQ. The CDR3 DNA follows: TGTGCCAGCAGCCAAGTGGGGACAGGAACAGATACGCAGTATTTT. Translating it yields CASSQVGTGTDTQYF.

This clone was recorded only once. The genes are TRBV11-2 and TRBJ2-2; perhaps TRBD2 as D (6 bases). From germline, CDR1 is SGHAT and CDR2 FQNNGV. Trimming removed 2 bases from V and 6 bases from J, with 25 bases in between. The CDR3 is 19 amino acids. The CDR3 loop is CASSLRFTSFNIYAGELFF. The CDR3 DNA follows: TGTGCCAGCAGCTTAAGGTTTACTAGCTTTAACATTTACGCCGGGGAGCTGTTTTTT.

V and J are TRBV28 and TRBJ2-1; TRBD1 might be the D (5 bases). CDR3 length: 16 amino acids. V dropped 8 bases and J dropped 0 bases, with 17 bases sitting between them. Per the germline V gene, CDR1 is MDHEN and CDR2 is SYDVKM. In DNA, the CDR3 is TGTGCCAGCCTGAATCTTGGGGCCAGCTCCTACAATGAGCAGTTCTTC. The encoded protein is CASLNLGASSYNEQFF. The whole variable domain, filled in from reference TRBV28 and TRBJ2-1, reads DVKVTQSSRYLVKRTGEKVFLECVQDMDHENMFWYRQDPGLGLRLIYFSYDVKMKEKGDIPEGYSVSREKKERFSLILESASTNQTSMYLCASLNLGASSYNEQFFGPGTRLTVL.

The chain recombines TRBV18 with TRBJ1-5, with D possibly TRBD1 on 6 matching bases. The germline V gene encodes CDR1 KGHSH and CDR2 LQKENI. The V end lost 2 bases, the J end lost 6 bases, and 11 bases lay between the germline ends. The CDR3 is 14 amino acids. The CDR3 DNA follows: TGTGCCAGCTCACCAGAGGAGACAGGTCAGCCCCAGCATTTT. Translation: CASSPEETGQPQHF.

The chain links TRBV29-1 to TRBJ2-7; D remains unclear. The CDR3 is made up of 13 amino acids. Germline V lookup: CDR1 SQVTM, CDR2 ANQGSEA. Trimming shortened V by 4 bases and J by 0 bases, and 10 bases separated the two germline ends. As DNA, the CDR3 is TGCAGCGTTGTCCTGAGGTACTCCTACGAGCAGTACTTC. Residues: CSVVLRYSYEQYF.

CDR3 residues: CASSPGGSYNEQFF. DNA for the CDR3: TGTGCCAGCAGCCCAGGGGGGTCCTACAATGAGCAGTTCTTC. This sequence joins TRBV7-3 and TRBJ2-1, with D maybe TRBD1 (7 bases). Trimming took 5 bases from V and 1 from J, leaving 9 bases between them. Germline V gene sequence: CDR1 SGHTA, CDR2 FQGTGA. The length of the CDR3 is 14 residues.